This is a list of T cell receptor beta chains from one sample in a study of glioma-infiltrating T cells after dendritic cell vaccination. Repertoires were generated with immunoSEQ multiplex PCR, while TCRdb's copy carries only in-frame clones and drops some. The sample includes about 95,000 clones, approximately 87% of them seen just once. This specimen consisted of blood, obtained before dendritic cell vaccination. These receptors were collected from a human donor with glioblastoma. Each CDR3 is given with its conserved first and last residue. D genes are given only for firm matches. Size values are once, few and many counts, or a class for expanded clones, and some rows have none.

DNA: TGTGCCAGCAGCTTAACCCCCTCGGCAGGGAGGACAGGGGGCTACACCTTC; CDR3: CASSLTPSAGRTGGYTF; size: -; D: TRBD1; J: TRBJ1-2; V: TRBV11-2
DNA: TGTGCCAGCAGCTTTGACAGGGGAGGCGAGCAGTACTTC; CDR3: CASSFDRGGEQYF; size: -; D: TRBD1; J: TRBJ2-7; V: TRBV7-7
DNA: TGTGCCAGCTCACCAGACAGGGTGGGAAGTGGCTACACCTTC; CDR3: CASSPDRVGSGYTF; size: -; D: TRBD1; J: TRBJ1-2; V: TRBV18
DNA: TGTGCCAGCAGTTACGAGGGTGCGAGCAATCAGCCCCAGCATTTT; CDR3: CASSYEGASNQPQHF; size: -; D: -; J: TRBJ1-5; V: TRBV6-6
DNA: TGTGCCAGCAGCTTGGCGGTGGCGGCCCAAGGGCCCCAGCATTTT; CDR3: CASSLAVAAQGPQHF; size: -; D: -; J: TRBJ1-5; V: TRBV7-2
DNA: TGTGCCAGTAGTCCATCACTGAACTATGGCTACACCTTC; CDR3: CASSPSLNYGYTF; size: once; D: -; J: TRBJ1-2; V: TRBV19
DNA: TGTGCCAGCAGCTCCCCGCGGGCCGGGGACGAGCAGTACTTC; CDR3: CASSSPRAGDEQYF; size: -; D: -; J: TRBJ2-7; V: TRBV7-2
DNA: TGCAGCGTGGACATACCGGGACAGGGTCGTGACGAGCAGTACTTC; CDR3: CSVDIPGQGRDEQYF; size: -; D: TRBD1; J: TRBJ2-7; V: TRBV29-1
DNA: TGCGCCAGCAGCCAAGAGGTGGAGGCTCCCACAGATACGCAGTATTTT; CDR3: CASSQEVEAPTDTQYF; size: -; D: -; J: TRBJ2-3; V: TRBV4-1
DNA: TGCGCCAGCAGCGCGGACAGAGCCACAGATACGCAGTATTTT; CDR3: CASSADRATDTQYF; size: -; D: -; J: TRBJ2-3; V: TRBV5-1
DNA: TGTGCCAGCAGTGATGGGTCGACGGGGAACACTGAAGCTTTCTTT; CDR3: CASSDGSTGNTEAFF; size: -; D: -; J: TRBJ1-1; V: TRBV6-1
DNA: TGTGCCTGGTCGGGCGGGATTCGCACAGATACGCAGTATTTT; CDR3: CAWSGGIRTDTQYF; size: -; D: -; J: TRBJ2-3; V: TRBV30
DNA: TGTGCCAGCAGCTTAGCACGGACAGGGGGCTGGTACGAGCAGTACTTC; CDR3: CASSLARTGGWYEQYF; size: -; D: TRBD1; J: TRBJ2-7; V: TRBV11-3
DNA: TGCGCCAGCACCCCATGGGGCAGGGGAAGCACAGATACGCAGTATTTT; CDR3: CASTPWGRGSTDTQYF; size: -; D: -; J: TRBJ2-3; V: TRBV5-1
DNA: TGTGCCAGCAGCTTAGGGGGCGCGAATGAGCAGTTCTTC; CDR3: CASSLGGANEQFF; size: -; D: -; J: TRBJ2-1; V: TRBV7-9
DNA: TGTGCCAGCAGTGAACAGGGGGCGAACTATGGCTACACCTTC; CDR3: CASSEQGANYGYTF; size: -; D: TRBD1; J: TRBJ1-2; V: TRBV6-1
DNA: TGCGCCAGCAGCCAAGATCCCCTGGGGCGATACGAGCAGTACTTC; CDR3: CASSQDPLGRYEQYF; size: -; D: -; J: TRBJ2-7; V: TRBV4-1
DNA: TGTGCCAGCAGTGAAATTGCTAGAGCTTTCTTT; CDR3: CASSEIARAFF; size: -; D: -; J: TRBJ1-1; V: TRBV6-1
DNA: TGTGCCAGCAGCCTAGCGGGAGGGGGCGAGACCCAGTACTTC; CDR3: CASSLAGGGETQYF; size: -; D: TRBD2; J: TRBJ2-5; V: TRBV28
DNA: TGTGCCGCCAGGACAGGCGGCCATGGCTACACCTTC; CDR3: CAARTGGHGYTF; size: -; D: TRBD1; J: TRBJ1-2; V: TRBV6-5
DNA: TGTGCCAGCTCTTCGTGGGACAGGGCGAATGAGCAGTTCTTC; CDR3: CASSSWDRANEQFF; size: -; D: TRBD1; J: TRBJ2-1; V: TRBV7-9
DNA: TGTGCCAGCAGCCAGGGACAGGCGAACACCGGGGAGCTGTTTTTT; CDR3: CASSQGQANTGELFF; size: -; D: TRBD1; J: TRBJ2-2; V: TRBV5-6
DNA: TGTGCCAGCAGCCCCCGGTTGGCGCGGGGGGGGGAGACCCAGTACTTC; CDR3: CASSPRLARGGETQYF; size: -; D: TRBD2; J: TRBJ2-5; V: TRBV7-2
DNA: TGTGCCAGCAGCTTAGCCCCCCATGCAGGTGGTGGAGAGACCCAGTACTTC; CDR3: CASSLAPHAGGGETQYF; size: -; D: -; J: TRBJ2-5; V: TRBV11-2
DNA: TGCGCCAGCAGGGTGGGAGCTCAAGAGACCCAGTACTTC; CDR3: CASRVGAQETQYF; size: few; D: -; J: TRBJ2-5; V: TRBV5-1
DNA: TGTGCCAGCAGTAAGTCAGGGATGGGGAACACTGAAGCTTTCTTT; CDR3: CASSKSGMGNTEAFF; size: -; D: -; J: TRBJ1-1; V: TRBV6-5
DNA: TGCGCCAGCAAAGAGGCGCCCCACTACGAGCAGTACTTC; CDR3: CASKEAPHYEQYF; size: -; D: -; J: TRBJ2-7; V: TRBV5-1
DNA: TGCGCCAGCAGCTTGATCGGGGGACCTGAAGCTTTCTTT; CDR3: CASSLIGGPEAFF; size: -; D: -; J: TRBJ1-1; V: TRBV5-1
DNA: TGCGCCAGCACATTCCCGGAGGGCCGGGCAGATACGCAGTATTTT; CDR3: CASTFPEGRADTQYF; size: once; D: -; J: TRBJ2-3; V: TRBV5-1
DNA: TGTGCCAGCAGTCTCTTTAACTATGGCTACACCTTC; CDR3: CASSLFNYGYTF; size: -; D: -; J: TRBJ1-2; V: TRBV28
DNA: TGTGCCAGCAGCTCGGACAGGGGTGGAAATGAAAAACTGTTTTTT; CDR3: CASSSDRGGNEKLFF; size: -; D: TRBD1; J: TRBJ1-4; V: TRBV5-6
DNA: TGTGCCAGCAGCCTAAGCCCTAGGGGGATTGAGACCCAGTACTTC; CDR3: CASSLSPRGIETQYF; size: -; D: -; J: TRBJ2-5; V: TRBV7-6
DNA: TGTGCCAGCAATCTAGCGGGGTCCTACACAGATACGCAGTATTTT; CDR3: CASNLAGSYTDTQYF; size: -; D: TRBD2; J: TRBJ2-3; V: TRBV2
DNA: TGTGCCAGCAGTGGCATATTCCGGGCCGAGGGGGATGAGCAGTTCTTC; CDR3: CASSGIFRAEGDEQFF; size: -; D: -; J: TRBJ2-1; V: TRBV2
DNA: TGTGCCAGTAGTCCCGCCCAGGGCTACGAGCAGTACTTC; CDR3: CASSPAQGYEQYF; size: -; D: -; J: TRBJ2-7; V: TRBV19
DNA: TGTGCCAGCAGTGAGATCGGGACAGGCAATCAGCCCCAGCATTTT; CDR3: CASSEIGTGNQPQHF; size: -; D: TRBD1; J: TRBJ1-5; V: TRBV2
DNA: TGCGCCAGCAGCTTGGTAGGGGCAAACTCTGGAAACACCATATATTTT; CDR3: CASSLVGANSGNTIYF; size: -; D: -; J: TRBJ1-3; V: TRBV5-1
DNA: TGTGCCAGCAGCGGGAGGGCGGGGCGAGAGACCCAGTACTTC; CDR3: CASSGRAGRETQYF; size: once; D: -; J: TRBJ2-5; V: TRBV9
DNA: TGTGCCAGCAGCTTAGACGTTGGGGCCACCTACGAGCAGTACTTC; CDR3: CASSLDVGATYEQYF; size: few; D: -; J: TRBJ2-7; V: TRBV7-2
DNA: TGTGCCACCAGCAGGAGTTTCGGGGAGCAGTACTTC; CDR3: CATSRSFGEQYF; size: -; D: -; J: TRBJ2-7; V: TRBV15
DNA: TGTGCCAGCAGCGTCGGGGGGGTGACCTACGAGCAGTACTTC; CDR3: CASSVGGVTYEQYF; size: -; D: TRBD2; J: TRBJ2-7; V: TRBV11-2